The sequence of this T cell receptor (beta chain) was determined in a study of cytomegalovirus exposure and HLA in healthy donors. For the study at large: The same platform was used for the 120 or so validation repertoires as for the approximately 730 first-cohort repertoires, as reported in a later analysis.

The V gene's germline CDR1 is SGDLS and CDR2 YYNGEE. V shed 3 bases, J shed 6 bases, and the junction held 7 bases outside the gene matches. The CDR3 extends over 16 amino acids. As for this clone: What it binds is not known.

Findings and limits, study-wide: It was approximately 170 TCR beta chains that were listed as cytomegalovirus-associated.

TCRdb's table, derived via immunoSEQ multiplex PCR, lists solely in-frame clones and lacks some. This repertoire shows 82,000 or so clones, 90% to 95% found once; its top ten account for 0.69%. Sequenced sample: PBMCs. The TCR originated in a woman younger than 35 in good health and CMV-seronegative. V is TRBV9 and J is TRBJ2-1; TRBD2 matches 12 bases. CDR3 DNA sequence: TGTGCCAGCAGCGCTCAGACTAGCGGGAGACCCAATGAGCAGTTCTTC. Its translation: CASSAQTSGRPNEQFF.